This record covers a single TCR beta chain. As to treatment: oral pan-JAK inhibitor, 5-10 mg twice daily. Starting from PBMCs, sorting isolated CD4+ and CD8+ T cells. This sample is drawn from a study of CD8+ T cells in alopecia areata. Overall study: Severity was scored as percentage of affected scalp area in treated patients.

The ends were cut back, 7 bases at V and 5 bases at J, with 17 bases in the middle. From germline, CDR1 is MNHNY and CDR2 SVGAGI (reference sequence). This CDR3 region has 14 residues. Reverse transcribed after extraction, RNA yielded cDNA as the sequencing template. Profiled with immunoSEQ multiplex PCR; TCRdb holds only in-frame clones, not every one. The sample lists about 190,000 clones, more than 55% occurring once. This TCR came from a human donor with alopecia areata. Specimen: CD4+ T cells sorted from blood, collected at week 4, from a patient treated with tofacitinib. The chain links TRBV6-6 to TRBJ2-5; D perhaps matches TRBD2 (6 bases). CDR3 DNA sequence: TGTGCCAGCACCGGCAGGTGGGGGGAGGAGACCCAGTACTTC. Its translation is CASTGRWGEETQYF.